This entry concerns a single T cell receptor (beta chain). This clone was counted a single time. Its antigen target is currently unknown. No base-level quality is on record; no much larger clone is a single base apart. The library was prepared using the immunoSEQ multiplex PCR assay. For the multiplex PCR, a mixture combining 60 forward primers for TCR Vbeta segments and 13 reverse primers for TCR Jbeta segments was used. The CDR3 region of rearranged TCR beta genes was amplified from genomic DNA by a multiplex PCR assay. On the Illumina HiSeq System, the amplified TCR beta libraries were sequenced as 87-base-pair reads. Per the authors' processing: Across the 500 to 850 repertoires, a later analysis counted 80 million or so unique TCR beta chains, 9 million to 14 million of which were shared by at least two donors. Raw reads were error-corrected and collapsed into unique sequences with a nearest-neighbor algorithm that merged closely related sequences to remove PCR and sequencing errors. To assign V, D and J gene segments, CDR3 sequences were aligned to IMGT reference sequences. For a sequence to be retained, a match of at least six nucleotides to both a V gene segment and a J gene segment was required. Rearrangements were called productive when the CDR3 lacked stop codons and stayed in frame with V and J; all others were non-productive. Following IMGT convention, CDR3 was defined as the stretch from the second conserved V-encoded cysteine to the conserved J-encoded phenylalanine. Sequences without an unambiguous match to a single V gene segment were excluded from the earlier analysis of about 600 of the donors. In an earlier analysis of approximately 500 of the donors, a V segment was called functional when productive rearrangements were above 56.7%, and segregating when the standard deviation between donors exceeded 5%. A statistical classification framework was built to diagnose cytomegalovirus status from the catalog of TCR beta chain sequences. V and J gene assignment, in a later analysis, came from comparing TCR nucleotide sequences with IMGT/GENE-DB human TR gene sequences. A later analysis assigned CDR3 sequences and most-parsimonious VDJ recombination scenarios with the TCRdist pipeline. In a later analysis, each TCR beta chain was defined by its CDR3 amino acid sequence together with its V-gene family, and reads without a unique V-gene family were excluded. To address suspected cross-contamination and a sequencing artifact, a later analysis removed 550 to 750 highly shared, low-generation-probability nucleotide sequences. A later analysis calculated a clonal expansion index for each public chain from normalized within-repertoire ranks of inferred template counts. In a later analysis, generation probabilities were computed with a VDJ recombination model fitted to out-of-frame rearrangements, and the resulting probabilities were checked against IGoR. In a later analysis, hypergeometric tests were used to score TCR-TCR, TCR-HLA and TCR-CMV co-occurrence, with a repertoire-size bias correction applied to TCR pairs. A later analysis estimated false discovery rates by permuting HLA or CMV assignments 20 times. In a later analysis, co-occurring TCRs were grouped using DBSCAN, and TCRdist sequence similarity was added for clustering within HLA-allele-positive subsets. For co-occurrence clustering, repertoires with fewer than 30,000 or more than 120,000 public chains were excluded, along with a handful of repertoires with anomalous nucleotide sharing. The clones in this table, taken by TCRdb from immuneACCESS, are in-frame only. Not every clone is retained; where verified, under half of the shortfall comes from an unresolved V gene, and the cause of the rest is unknown. V and J calls and clone size are as listed in that table; D and trimming were resolved from the DNA. This sample is represented by some 85,000 clones; 76% of them were singletons. Together, the top ten hold approximately 1.5% of the sample.

This specimen belongs to a study of cytomegalovirus exposure and HLA in healthy donors (dated by TCRdb to the late 2010s). Some background on the complete study: According to an earlier analysis of 550 to 750 of the donors, about 180 million T cells yielded roughly 110 million unique TCR beta sequences and more than 250 Gb of sequence data. The number of typed donors differed by locus: about 629-630 for A, B, C, DRB1 and DQB1; about 520 for DQA1; roughly 600 for DPA1; and some 470 for DPB1. The study was designed to test whether signatures of past pathogen exposure could be identified by cataloging public T cell receptors. An early release covering about 600 HLA-typed donors comprised 250 to 350 gigabases of sequencing data and approximately 85 million unique TCR sequences. Among a few hundred genotyped donors of the cohort, an average of approximately 240,000 unique TCR beta nucleotide sequences were sequenced per donor, roughly 18% of them non-productive. Because of strong linkage in the cohort, a few DR-DQ haplotypes were treated as single units for association and clustering. The later analysis used no new phenotypic data to find candidate immune exposures, relying instead on TCR beta sequences and their occurrence across donors. All discovery cohort repertoires had been generated on a single sequencing platform. Among the roughly 390 genotyped donors, around 79% belonged to the genetic ancestry cluster associated with self-reported Caucasian donors. To study patterns of TCR occurrence, a later analysis re-analyzed previously published TCR beta repertoires from around 660 donors and added high-resolution HLA genotyping. Genome-wide SNP genotypes for about three fifths of the roughly 670 donors were used in a later genetic analysis, which treated that subset as a discovery cohort. Donor age, sex, ethnicity and CMV serostatus were collected together with the repertoire data. An earlier analysis of about 620 of the donors applied high-throughput TCR beta sequencing to assess whether each TCR beta V gene segment acted as functional or pseudogenic. Besides the first cohort of under 700 subjects, a separate validation cohort made up of roughly 120 different subjects was used. The study profiled the T cell repertoires of around 700 subjects by immunosequencing and related them to cytomegalovirus serostatus. The study combined high-throughput TCR immunosequencing, statistical association of individual TCRs with disease status, and machine learning to predict cytomegalovirus infection status. HLA typing covered class I and class II loci at four-digit resolution.

As encoded in the germline V gene (reference sequence), CDR1 is GTSNPN while CDR2 is SVGIG. The cysteine opens and the phenylalanine closes a CDR3 of 14 amino acids. Only the CDR3 DNA is retained, 42 bases long and in frame from the first base. Deletion took 0 bases off V and 7 bases off J, with a span of 15 bases between the germline ends. The cohort was made up of around 720 healthy bone marrow donors. All cohort members were sampled while nominally healthy, although unrecorded immune exposures were likely present. The donor was CMV seronegative and belonged to the group of roughly 330 seronegative cohort members. Every donor gave a peripheral blood sample, and the peripheral blood mononuclear cells from that sample were used for TCR beta sequencing. The Qiagen DNeasy Blood Extraction Kit was used to extract genomic DNA from the blood cell samples. What the authors observed across the whole study: A later analysis found that HLA-associated TCR beta chains were more clonally expanded and had lower generation probabilities than equally common non-associated chains. Because HLA typing was missing for some donors at each locus, association tests included only the typed subset. A group of highly shared sequence variants was considered likely to be a technical artifact of the sequencing pipeline. The 87-base-pair reads could not distinguish some IMGT-functional V segments, including TRBV6-2 and TRBV6-3, so those segments were excluded. A further reported finding was that TCR beta sequences accurately predicted the HLA-A and HLA-B alleles for most subjects in the first cohort. In a later analysis, most CMV-associated TCR beta chains were found to appear HLA-restricted, with HLA associations seemingly driven largely by CMV exposure. Roughly 17 rarely observed V segments, including chromosome 9 orphons, were excluded from the earlier analysis of almost 600 of the donors because counts were too low. Broadly in line with IMGT annotations, most TCR beta V segments showed up in productive rearrangements about 87% or about 30% of the time in an earlier analysis of 587 of the donors. Sequencing depth was assumed to be roughly uniform across donors in the presence/absence analyses, though that assumption may not hold. The classifier was reported to diagnose cytomegalovirus status with high specificity and sensitivity in both the original cohort and the validation cohort. A later analysis reported that several top co-occurrence clusters appeared linked to parvovirus B19, influenza, CMV and Epstein-Barr virus. The study gave a list of roughly 150 TCR beta chains associated with cytomegalovirus. Three of the identified cytomegalovirus-associated TCR beta chains were confirmed in vitro to be specific for cytomegalovirus antigens. Linkage disequilibrium might explain the correlated functional status among segregating V segments, but an unknown experimental factor could not be excluded. While some public TCRs were present in many individuals, most TCR sequences turned up only very rarely across donors. According to the authors, the approach could potentially be generalized to other disease states and immunological phenotypes. Assigning TCR associations to individual alleles was difficult when HLA alleles, especially DR and DQ, strongly co-occurred. An association between a missense DCLRE1C variant and V-gene and J-gene trimming of TCR beta chains was found in a later genetic analysis and replicated in an independent cohort. According to a later analysis, TCR association rates differed among HLA loci, with DRB1 alleles showing the most associated TCRs and HLA-C alleles showing the fewest. In a later analysis, some 17,000 TCR beta sequences were associated with specific HLA alleles at a false discovery rate of 0.05. Immune exposure information for the cohort was limited to CMV serostatus. This cohort had only TCR beta chains sequenced, and the lack of alpha or paired-chain data limited which features could be detected. According to a later genetic analysis, donors in an Asian-associated ancestry cluster had fewer N-insertions in productive TCRs than the approximately 700-donor mean.

The clonotype originates from a male donor in good health and CMV-seronegative. The chain joins TRBV30 to TRBJ1-2, with the D gene too uncertain to name. The sequenced sample was PBMCs. Here the CDR3 is given as CAWSVLEAIGGYTF. The nucleotides read TGTGCCTGGAGTGTACTAGAGGCGATCGGTGGCTACACCTTC.